These 23 T cell receptor beta chains originate from one sample sequenced in a study of PD-L1 blockade in urothelial cancer. TCRdb's copy holds only in-frame clones and misses some; the assay was immunoSEQ multiplex PCR. The sample lists approximately 50,000 clones, 86% occurring once. Time point in this sample: pretreatment peripheral blood. Material: PBMCs, obtained around atezolizumab (anti-PD-L1) treatment. Receptors were obtained from a man aged 55 to 70 with urothelial cancer.

The chain links TRBV4-1 to TRBJ2-1; TRBD1 aligns across 7 bases. This CDR3 is 14 amino acids long. V lost 4 bases to trimming and J lost 3 bases; unmatched junction nucleotides: 3. CDR1 and CDR2 (germline): MGHRA, YSYEKL. This chain's CDR3 is CASSPGGSYNEQFF. DNA of the CDR3: TGCGCCAGCAGCCCAGGGGGAAGCTACAATGAGCAGTTCTTC.

The gene calls are TRBV7-6 and TRBJ1-3; 9 nucleotides align to TRBD1. The germline gives CDR1 SGHVS, CDR2 FNYEAQ. The CDR3 consists of 15 residues. V was clipped by 5 bases and J by 4 bases; unmatched bases: 6. In DNA, the CDR3 is TGTGCCAGCAGCCTTCAGACAGGGGGAGGAAACACCATATATTTT. It is translated as CASSLQTGGGNTIYF.

The chain carries TRBV4-1 and TRBJ1-6; D unresolved. The CDR3 extends over 15 amino acids. Trimming pared 8 bases from V and 0 bases from J, leaving 11 bases between. The germline CDR1 and CDR2 sequences are MGHRA and YSYEKL. Here the CDR3 reads CASSPGSSYNSPLHF. DNA for the CDR3: TGCGCCAGCTCCCCCGGGAGCTCCTATAATTCACCCCTCCACTTT.

The chain has TRBV9 and TRBJ1-1, with 7 bases matching TRBD1. The germline V gene has CDR1 SGDLS and CDR2 YYNGEE. V dropped 4 bases and J dropped 4; count of bases not matched to a gene: 7. The CDR3 loop spans 14 amino acids. The DNA for the CDR3 is TGTGCCAGCAGCTTACAGGGGATGGGCACTGAAGCTTTCTTT. This sequence encodes CASSLQGMGTEAFF.

V is TRBV28 and J is TRBJ1-5; D unclear. CDR1 and CDR2 (germline): MDHEN, SYDVKM. The CDR3 sequence is 12 residues long. Deletions cut 5 bases from V and 10 bases from J, with 12 bases between. The CDR3 sequence is CASSPRTGPQHF. As DNA, the CDR3 is TGTGCCAGCAGTCCAAGGACGGGACCCCAGCATTTT.

This sequence joins TRBV5-4 and TRBJ2-7; D is uncertain. Trimming cost V 0 bases and J 0 bases, with 7 bases left between them. The germline gives CDR1 SGHNT, CDR2 YYREEE (reference sequence). This CDR3 has 14 amino acids. DNA for the CDR3: TGTGCCAGCAGCTTGGAAGCCGGCTCCTACGAGCAGTACTTC. This encodes CASSLEAGSYEQYF.

The chain combines TRBV7-3 with TRBJ2-2; D is undetermined. The V gene's germline CDR1 is SGHTA and CDR2 FQGTGA. This CDR3 is built from 16 residues. V dropped 5 bases and J dropped 7 bases, with 20 bases sitting between them. The CDR3 protein is CASSTVPVFNRGELFF. DNA for the CDR3: TGTGCCAGCAGCACAGTTCCGGTCTTCAACCGCGGGGAGCTGTTTTTT. The variable domain in full, with the rest retrieved from reference TRBV7-3 and TRBJ2-2, is GAGVSQTPSNKVTEKGKYVELRCDPISGHTALYWYRQSLGQGPEFLIYFQGTGAADDSGLPNDRFFAVRPEGSVSTLKIQRTERGDSAVYLCASSTVPVFNRGELFFGEGSRLTVL.

The chain employs TRBV19 and TRBJ1-2; possible D gene TRBD1, 5 bases. V was pared by 6 bases and J by 0 bases, with 17 bases between. The germline V gene encodes CDR1 LNHDA and CDR2 SQIVND (reference sequence). The CDR3 is made up of 16 amino acids. As DNA, the CDR3 is TGTGCCAGTAGCCCCGGTAGGGGCAAAGCTAACTATGGCTACACCTTC. Amino acids: CASSPGRGKANYGYTF.

This clone appeared a few times. This chain joins TRBV11-2 and TRBJ2-5; 10 bases are a match to TRBD2. The trim removed 3 bases at V and 6 bases at J, leaving 7 bases unmatched. The germline V gene has CDR1 SGHAT and CDR2 FQNNGV. The CDR3 length is 15 residues. The CDR3 here is CASSLSGGAVKTQYF. The DNA for the CDR3 is TGTGCCAGCAGCTTGAGCGGGGGGGCAGTGAAGACCCAGTACTTC.

The chain recombines TRBV2 with TRBJ1-4; a possible D gene is TRBD1 (6 bases). In germline, CDR1 is SNHLY, CDR2 FYNNEI. The CDR3 is 21 amino acids. V was clipped by 8 bases and J by 10 bases, with 41 bases between them. The CDR3 loop reads CASDPRGGGLHGGDKGGKLFF. CDR3 nucleotides: TGTGCCAGCGACCCCAGAGGAGGGGGTCTCCATGGGGGGGATAAAGGCGGAAAACTGTTTTTT.

V is TRBV7-6 and J is TRBJ2-7; 8 bases are a match to TRBD1. Per the germline V gene, CDR1 is SGHVS and CDR2 is FNYEAQ. V was clipped by 4 bases and J by 2 bases; unmatched bases: 7. The CDR3 extends over 15 amino acids. CDR3 protein: CASSSAGTGPYEQYF. CDR3 DNA sequence: TGTGCCAGCAGCTCTGCCGGGACAGGACCCTACGAGCAGTACTTC.

The V call is TRBV18, the J call TRBJ1-1, with D perhaps TRBD1 (6 bases). Trimming took 6 bases from V and 1 from J, leaving 21 bases between them. This CDR3 has 17 amino acids. Germline V gives CDR1 KGHSH, CDR2 LQKENI. CDR3 residues: CASSLVLAGAPNTEAFF. The CDR3 DNA follows: TGTGCCAGCTCTCTTGTTTTAGCGGGGGCGCCGAACACTGAAGCTTTCTTT.

This clone appeared once. The rearrangement joins TRBV28 to TRBJ2-3, with TRBD1 identical over 7 bases. Germline loops: CDR1 MDHEN, CDR2 SYDVKM. With V trimmed by 5 bases and J by 1 base, 6 bases remained unmatched. The CDR3 length is 15 residues. Written as DNA, the CDR3 is TGTGCCAGCAGTCCCTCCGGACAGGGCACAGATACGCAGTATTTT. This translates into CASSPSGQGTDTQYF.

This clone has more than one count but fewer than ten. The chain employs TRBV5-1 and TRBJ1-1; 10 nucleotides line up with TRBD1. CDR1 is SGHRS, CDR2 YFSETQ, per germline. After removal of 5 bases from V and 4 bases from J, the junction contained 5 bases not matched to a gene. The CDR3 is made up of 14 amino acids. CDR3 DNA: TGCGCCAGCAGAGGCCGGACAGGGGGCACTGAAGCTTTCTTT. Translation: CASRGRTGGTEAFF.

This chain connects TRBV5-6 to TRBJ1-4; 10 bases map to TRBD1. The CDR3 is made up of 17 amino acids. Germline V gives CDR1 SGHDT, CDR2 YYEEEE. J lost 7 bases, V lost 4 bases, and 13 bases had no gene match. CDR3 region: CASSQTGGAIIGEKLFF. CDR3 nucleotide sequence: TGTGCCAGCAGCCAGACAGGGGGCGCGATTATAGGTGAAAAACTGTTTTTT.

The chain uses TRBV12-5 and TRBJ1-2; 9 bases are a match to TRBD1. The germline V gene has CDR1 LGHNT and CDR2 FRNRAP. J gave up 7 bases and V 3 bases, and 12 bases lay outside the gene matches. This CDR3 has 16 residues. CDR3 coding DNA: TGTGCTAGTGGTTTCGATGAACAGGGGGCGAGAGGTGGCTACACCTTC. It translates to CASGFDEQGARGGYTF.

The genes are TRBV10-3 and TRBJ2-1; 11 bases align to TRBD2. CDR3 length: 14 residues. Germline trimming cut 10 bases from V and 1 base from J; bases unmatched to any gene: 3. CDR1 and CDR2 (germline): ENHRY, SYGVKD. CDR3 nucleotide sequence: TGTGCCACCACTAGCGGGGGATCCTACAATGAGCAGTTCTTC. Amino acid sequence: CATTSGGSYNEQFF.

In nucleotides, the CDR3 is TGTGCCAGCAGCCCAGCGGGGCTAGGGGGAAATGAGCAGTTCTTC. Encoded protein: CASSPAGLGGNEQFF. The V call is TRBV11-1, the J call TRBJ2-1; possible D gene TRBD2, 7 bases. The CDR3 sequence is 15 residues long. Trimming took off 5 bases at V and 7 bases at J, with 18 bases between the two ends. Germline assignment: CDR1 SGHAT and CDR2 FQDESV (reference sequence).

The chain employs TRBV6-1 and TRBJ1-1; D unresolved. The CDR3 totals 14 residues. Germline V gene data show CDR1 as MNHNS and CDR2 as SASEGT. The V end was cut by 7 bases, the J end by 3 bases, with 15 bases between. CDR3: CASTSAGVDTEAFF. CDR3 nucleotide sequence: TGTGCCAGCACGAGCGCGGGTGTGGACACTGAAGCTTTCTTT.

This chain connects TRBV7-2 to TRBJ1-1; 7 bases fit TRBD1. The CDR3 has 15 amino acids. V trimming: 1 base; J trimming: 2 bases; junction bases outside the gene matches: 4. The germline gives CDR1 SGHTA, CDR2 FQGNSA. CDR3 DNA: TGTGCCAGCAGCTTAGGTCGACAGGGTAACACTGAAGCTTTCTTT. It translates to CASSLGRQGNTEAFF. Based on the CDR3 plus reference TRBV7-2 and TRBJ1-1, the full variable domain is GAGVSQSPSNKVTEKGKDVELRCDPISGHTALYWYRQSLGQGLEFLIYFQGNSAPDKSGLPSDRFSAERTGGSVSTLTIQRTQQEDSAVYLCASSLGRQGNTEAFFGQGTRLTVV.

V is TRBV5-6 and J is TRBJ1-1; 8 bases align to TRBD1. J was trimmed by 7 bases and V by 4 bases; bases with no gene match: 0. The CDR3 totals 11 residues. Germline V gene lookup returns CDR1 SGHDT and CDR2 YYEEEE. This CDR3 is CASSDRGEAFF. In DNA, the CDR3 is TGTGCCAGCAGCGACAGGGGTGAAGCTTTCTTT.

J is TRBJ1-2 and V is TRBV29-1; the D gene is possibly TRBD1 (5 bases). Germline-derived CDR1 and CDR2 are SQVTM and ANQGSEA. This CDR3 is built from 12 residues. V lost 4 bases and J lost 3, with 9 bases in between. The DNA of the CDR3 is TGCAGCGTTGTGGGGCAGTACTATGGCTACACCTTC. It is translated as CSVVGQYYGYTF. Based on the CDR3 plus reference TRBV29-1 and TRBJ1-2, the full variable domain is SAVISQKPSRDICQRGTSLTIQCQVDSQVTMMFWYRQQPGQSLTLIATANQGSEATYESGFVIDKFPISRPNLTFSTLTVSNMSPEDSSIYLCSVVGQYYGYTFGSGTRLTVV.

This clone was observed a handful of times. This chain joins TRBV5-1 and TRBJ1-1, with 8 bases that match TRBD1. This CDR3 is 14 amino acids long. The germline gives CDR1 SGHRS, CDR2 YFSETQ. V gave up 3 bases and J gave up 1 base; unmatched junction bases: 2. The CDR3 coding sequence is TGCGCCAGCAGCTCCGGGACAGGGAACACTGAAGCTTTCTTT. The encoded protein is CASSSGTGNTEAFF.